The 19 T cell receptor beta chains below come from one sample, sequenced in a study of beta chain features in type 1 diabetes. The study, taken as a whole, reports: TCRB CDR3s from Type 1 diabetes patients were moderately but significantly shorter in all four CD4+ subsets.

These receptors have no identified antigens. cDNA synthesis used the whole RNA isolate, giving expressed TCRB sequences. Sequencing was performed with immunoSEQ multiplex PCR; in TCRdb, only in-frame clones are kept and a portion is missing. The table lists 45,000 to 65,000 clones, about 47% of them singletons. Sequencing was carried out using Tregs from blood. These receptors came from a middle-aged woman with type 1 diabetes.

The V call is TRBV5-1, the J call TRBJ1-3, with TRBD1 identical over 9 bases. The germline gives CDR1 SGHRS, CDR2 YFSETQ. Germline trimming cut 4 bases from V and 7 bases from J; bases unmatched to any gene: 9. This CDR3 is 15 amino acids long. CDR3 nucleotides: TGCGCCAGCAGCAAGAGGACAGGGGATGGGAACACCATATATTTT. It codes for CASSKRTGDGNTIYF. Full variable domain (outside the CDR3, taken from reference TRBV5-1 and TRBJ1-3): KAGVTQTPRYLIKTRGQQVTLSCSPISGHRSVSWYQQTPGQGLQFLFEYFSETQRNKGNFPGRFSGRQFSNSRSEMNVSTLELGDSALYLCASSKRTGDGNTIYFGEGSWLTVV.

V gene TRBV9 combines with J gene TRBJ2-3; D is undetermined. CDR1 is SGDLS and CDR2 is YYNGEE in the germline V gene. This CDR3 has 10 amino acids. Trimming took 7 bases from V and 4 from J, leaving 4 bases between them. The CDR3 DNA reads TGTGCCAGCGGGCCAGATACGCAGTATTTT. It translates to CASGPDTQYF.

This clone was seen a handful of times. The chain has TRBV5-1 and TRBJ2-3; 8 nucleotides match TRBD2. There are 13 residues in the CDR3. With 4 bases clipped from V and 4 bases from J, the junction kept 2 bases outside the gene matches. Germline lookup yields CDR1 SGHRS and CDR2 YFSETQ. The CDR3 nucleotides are TGCGCCAGCAGCGCGGGACTAGCAGATACGCAGTATTTT. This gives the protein CASSAGLADTQYF.

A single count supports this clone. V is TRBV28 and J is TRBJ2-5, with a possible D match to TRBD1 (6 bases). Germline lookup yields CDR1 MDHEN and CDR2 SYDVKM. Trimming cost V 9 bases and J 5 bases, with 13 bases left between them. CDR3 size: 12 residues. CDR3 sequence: CASLQGSETQYF. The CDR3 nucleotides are TGTGCCAGTCTACAGGGATCGGAGACCCAGTACTTC.

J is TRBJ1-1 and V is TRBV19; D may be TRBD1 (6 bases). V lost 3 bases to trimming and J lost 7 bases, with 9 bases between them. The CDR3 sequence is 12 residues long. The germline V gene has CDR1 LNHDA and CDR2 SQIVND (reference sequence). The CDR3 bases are TGTGCCAGTAGTATCCTGACAGGTGAAGCTTTCTTT. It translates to CASSILTGEAFF.

The CDR3 coding sequence is TGTGCCAGCAGCGTAGGGGACAGGGTCTACGAGCAGTACTTC. Protein sequence: CASSVGDRVYEQYF. The rearrangement joins TRBV9 to TRBJ2-5; 9 bases match TRBD1. The end of the DNA is better explained by TRBJ2-7, so the J call may be wrong. Germline CDR1 SGDLS, CDR2 YYNGEE. The CDR3 spans 14 residues.

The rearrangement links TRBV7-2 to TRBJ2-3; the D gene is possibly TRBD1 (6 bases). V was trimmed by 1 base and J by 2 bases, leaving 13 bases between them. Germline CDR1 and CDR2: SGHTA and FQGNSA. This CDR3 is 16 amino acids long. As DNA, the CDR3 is TGTGCCAGCAGCTTAGGAAGGGGGTTCTTCACAGATACGCAGTATTTT. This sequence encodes CASSLGRGFFTDTQYF. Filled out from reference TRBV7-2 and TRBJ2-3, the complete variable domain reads GAGVSQSPSNKVTEKGKDVELRCDPISGHTALYWYRQSLGQGLEFLIYFQGNSAPDKSGLPSDRFSAERTGGSVSTLTIQRTQQEDSAVYLCASSLGRGFFTDTQYFGPGTRLTVL.

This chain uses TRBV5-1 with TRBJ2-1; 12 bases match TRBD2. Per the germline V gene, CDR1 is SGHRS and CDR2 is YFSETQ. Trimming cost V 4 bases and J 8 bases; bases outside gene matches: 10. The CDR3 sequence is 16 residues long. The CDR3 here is CASSVALAGGRDEQFF. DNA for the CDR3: TGCGCCAGCAGCGTTGCCCTAGCGGGAGGGCGGGATGAGCAGTTCTTC.

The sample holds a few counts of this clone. The CDR3 DNA reads TGTGCCAGTAGTGTTGGGACACTAGTCTCTGGAAACACCATATATTTT. As protein: CASSVGTLVSGNTIYF. This chain connects TRBV19 to TRBJ1-3; D is perhaps TRBD1 (6 bases). Per germline, CDR1 LNHDA and CDR2 SQIVND (reference sequence). The CDR3 is 16 residues long. V shed 5 bases and J shed 0 bases, with 14 bases lying between them.

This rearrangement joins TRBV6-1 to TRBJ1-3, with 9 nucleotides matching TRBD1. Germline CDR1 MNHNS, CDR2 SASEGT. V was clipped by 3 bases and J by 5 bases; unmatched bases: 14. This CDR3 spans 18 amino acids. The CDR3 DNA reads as TGTGCCAGCAGTGACCCGAGGGGACAGGGAAAGAGGCGAAACACCATATATTTT. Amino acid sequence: CASSDPRGQGKRRNTIYF.

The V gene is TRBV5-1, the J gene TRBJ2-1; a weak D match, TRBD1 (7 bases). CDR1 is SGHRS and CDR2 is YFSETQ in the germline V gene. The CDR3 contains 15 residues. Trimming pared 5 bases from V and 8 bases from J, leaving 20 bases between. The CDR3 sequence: CASSWAGQFLDEQFF. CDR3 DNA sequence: TGCGCCAGCAGTTGGGCGGGACAGTTCCTAGATGAGCAGTTCTTC.

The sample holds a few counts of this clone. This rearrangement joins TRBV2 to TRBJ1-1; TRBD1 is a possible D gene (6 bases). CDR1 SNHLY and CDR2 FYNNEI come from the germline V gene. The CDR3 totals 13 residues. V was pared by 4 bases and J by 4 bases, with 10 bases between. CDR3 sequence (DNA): TGTGCCAGCAGTGCAGGGGAGGGCACTGAAGCTTTCTTT. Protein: CASSAGEGTEAFF.

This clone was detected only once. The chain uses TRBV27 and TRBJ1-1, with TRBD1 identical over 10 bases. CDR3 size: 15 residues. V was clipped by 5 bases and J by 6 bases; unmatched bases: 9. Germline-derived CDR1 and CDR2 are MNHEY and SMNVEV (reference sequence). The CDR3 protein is CASSPRLGTGAEAFF. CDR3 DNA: TGTGCCAGCAGTCCCCGGCTGGGGACAGGGGCTGAAGCTTTCTTT.

The chain's CDR3 is CASSPGTGGQETQYF. The CDR3 DNA reads as TGTGCCAGCAGTCCCGGGACAGGGGGGCAAGAGACCCAGTACTTC. The chain carries TRBV7-2 and TRBJ2-5, with 11 nucleotides matching TRBD1. The CDR3 has 15 amino acids. V lost 6 bases and J lost 2; bases outside the gene matches: 5. CDR1 and CDR2 (germline): SGHTA, FQGNSA. The entire variable domain, with the rest obtained from reference TRBV7-2 and TRBJ2-5, is as follows: GAGVSQSPSNKVTEKGKDVELRCDPISGHTALYWYRQSLGQGLEFLIYFQGNSAPDKSGLPSDRFSAERTGGSVSTLTIQRTQQEDSAVYLCASSPGTGGQETQYFGPGTRLLVL.

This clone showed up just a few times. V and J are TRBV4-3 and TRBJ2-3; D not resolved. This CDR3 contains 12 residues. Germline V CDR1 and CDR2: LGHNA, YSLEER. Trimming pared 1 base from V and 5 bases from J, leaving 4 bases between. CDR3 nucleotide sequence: TGCGCCAGCAGCCAAGCGGGAGATACGCAGTATTTT. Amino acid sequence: CASSQAGDTQYF.

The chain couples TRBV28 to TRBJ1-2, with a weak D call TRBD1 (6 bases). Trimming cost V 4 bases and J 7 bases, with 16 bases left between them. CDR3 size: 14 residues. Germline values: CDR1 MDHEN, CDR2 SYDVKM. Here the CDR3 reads CASSSTGPRVGYTF. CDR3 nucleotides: TGTGCCAGCAGTTCAACAGGGCCTCGTGTTGGCTACACCTTC.

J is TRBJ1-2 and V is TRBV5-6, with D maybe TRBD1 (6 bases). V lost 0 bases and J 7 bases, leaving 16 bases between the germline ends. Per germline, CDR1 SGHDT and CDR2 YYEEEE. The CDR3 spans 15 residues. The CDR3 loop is CASSLAPLTGGGYTF. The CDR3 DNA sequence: TGTGCCAGCAGCTTGGCCCCCCTGACAGGAGGTGGCTACACCTTC.

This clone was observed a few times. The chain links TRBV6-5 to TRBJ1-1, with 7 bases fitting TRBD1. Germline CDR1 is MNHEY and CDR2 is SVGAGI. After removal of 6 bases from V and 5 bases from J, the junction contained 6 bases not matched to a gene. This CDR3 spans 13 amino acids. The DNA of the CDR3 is TGTGCCAGCAGGCAGACAGGGCTGACTGAAGCTTTCTTT. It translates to CASRQTGLTEAFF.

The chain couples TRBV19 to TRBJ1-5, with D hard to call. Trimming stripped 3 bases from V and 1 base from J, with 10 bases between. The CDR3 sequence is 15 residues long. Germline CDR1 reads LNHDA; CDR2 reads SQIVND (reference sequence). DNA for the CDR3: TGTGCCAGTAGTATCTGGTTCGGGAGCAATCAGCCCCAGCATTTT. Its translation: CASSIWFGSNQPQHF.